This TCR beta chain comes out of a study of spatial heterogeneity in lung cancer. By proportion, this clonotype is medium-sized. The antigen remains undetermined. The library was designed around alpha chains, so this beta chain is a stray read whose abundance carries little weight. Sample time point: sample taken at primary tumor resection. A single record per CDR3 protein comes from TCRdb applying MiXCR to the 5' RACE reads. The sample carries about 11,000 distinct CDR3 sequences, around 5.5% recorded once. This CDR3 has 16 residues. The V end was cut by 5 bases, the J end by 3 bases, with 16 bases between. The V gene's germline CDR1 is MNHEY and CDR2 SVGAGI. Findings and limits, study-wide: Coverage of tumor T cells was estimated at approximately 7% for alpha chains and about 12% for beta chains. Expanded intratumoral alpha and beta TCR counts tracked tumor mutation counts.

V and J are TRBV6-5 and TRBJ2-2, with D perhaps assigned TRBD1 or TRBD2 (7 bases each). The sequencing here drew on lung tumor tissue, taken at surgery. The TCR sequence derives from a male donor with early-stage non-small cell lung cancer. Here the CDR3 DNA reads TGTGCCAGCAGTCCAGGGGGACTACCGGACACCGGGGAGCTGTTTTTT. Its translation is CASSPGGLPDTGELFF.